This TCR beta chain originates from a study of T cell clonotyping in hematopoietic cell transplantation. This clone has a handful of counts. Antigen specificity is unknown. Between the trimmed V and J ends, which lost 0 bases and 4 bases, there was a span of 9 bases. Germline V lookup: CDR1 MNHEY, CDR2 SMNVEV (reference sequence). The CDR3 runs 14 residues. Method: immunoSEQ multiplex PCR; TCRdb's copy keeps in-frame clones and lacks some. The sample holds fewer than 6,000 clones, about 26% seen once. Whole-study findings and limits: Higher Inverse Simpson Index values in graft donor and pretransplant recipient predicted broader posttransplant TCR diversity.

The chain combines TRBV27 with TRBJ1-2; D is unclear. This material consisted of peripheral blood mononuclear cells, taken 180 days after allogeneic stem cell transplant. The receptor was derived from a male patient aged 40 to 55 who had an allogeneic stem cell transplant from an unrelated donor, so the T cells may come from the graft donor. Some clones in this sample may be carry-over from other donors' samples. The CDR3 loop is CASSLSADIYGYTF. The CDR3 nucleotides are TGTGCCAGCAGTTTATCGGCAGACATCTATGGCTACACCTTC.